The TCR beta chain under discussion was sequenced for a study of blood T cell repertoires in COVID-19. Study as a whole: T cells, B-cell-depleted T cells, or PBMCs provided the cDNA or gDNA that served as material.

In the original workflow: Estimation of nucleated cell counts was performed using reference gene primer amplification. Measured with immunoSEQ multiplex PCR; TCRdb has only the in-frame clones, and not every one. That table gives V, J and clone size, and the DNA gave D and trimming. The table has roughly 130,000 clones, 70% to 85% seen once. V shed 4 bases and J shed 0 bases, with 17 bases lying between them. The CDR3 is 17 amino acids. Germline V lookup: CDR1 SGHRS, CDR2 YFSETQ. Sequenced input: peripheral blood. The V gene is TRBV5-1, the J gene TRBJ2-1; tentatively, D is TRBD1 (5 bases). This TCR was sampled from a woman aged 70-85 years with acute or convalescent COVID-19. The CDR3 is CASSPGHAPSSYNEQFF. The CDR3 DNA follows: TGCGCCAGCAGCCCTGGACACGCTCCGAGCTCCTACAATGAGCAGTTCTTC.